This T cell receptor (beta chain) originates from a study of blood T cell repertoires in COVID-19. In the study overall: There were acute and convalescent COVID-19 samples, and they came from the United States, Italy and Spain. Nucleic acid was either cDNA or gDNA, and it came from T cells, B-cell-depleted T cells, or PBMCs.

V lost 3 bases and J lost 1, with 9 bases in between. CDR1 and CDR2 from the germline V gene are KGHSH and LQKENI. The CDR3 has 15 amino acids. While infection was still active, Seattle patients were enrolled and then followed longitudinally. Original data processing: The authors estimated nucleated cell counts from reference gene primer amplification. This table comes from immunoSEQ multiplex PCR, and its TCRdb copy is limited to in-frame clones, with some not included. V and J calls and clone size are those listed in that table; D and trimming were worked out from the DNA. The sample gives some 240,000 clones, approximately 85% of which show up once; 5.2% is in the top ten. This clone has at least ten counts.

This chain links TRBV18 with TRBJ2-2; D gene uncertain. The sequence derives from a woman between 70 and 85 years old with COVID-19, enrolled during active disease. Sequencing was carried out using peripheral blood. This CDR3 is CASSPVQKNTGELFF. In DNA, the CDR3 is TGTGCCAGCTCACCGGTACAGAAGAACACCGGGGAGCTGTTTTTT. The full variable domain, completed using reference TRBV18 and TRBJ2-2, is NAGVMQNPRHLVRRRGQEARLRCSPMKGHSHVYWYRQLPEEGLKFMVYLQKENIIDESGMPKERFSAEFPKEGPSILRIQQVVRGDSAAYFCASSPVQKNTGELFFGEGSRLTVL.